These 12 T cell receptor beta chains originate from one sample sequenced in a study of blood T cell repertoires in COVID-19. The protocol was immunoSEQ multiplex PCR, while the TCRdb copy is restricted to in-frame clones and leaves out a portion. Of roughly 250,000 clones listed, 70% to 90% are singletons. Sequenced sample: PBMCs or T cells enriched from blood (not recorded which). Receptor source: a woman in her 40s with acute COVID-19.

To note about this clone: Other nucleotide sequences in the sample specify the same CDR3. The rearrangement joins TRBV7-9 to TRBJ2-1, with TRBD2 matching over 7 bases. Germline assignment: CDR1 SEHNR and CDR2 FQNEAQ (reference sequence). The V segment lost 0 bases and the J segment 7 bases; nucleotides outside the gene matches: 0. CDR3 size: 13 residues. The CDR3 protein is CASSLAGGNEQFF. CDR3 sequence (DNA): TGTGCCAGCAGCTTAGCCGGGGGGAATGAGCAGTTCTTC.

This clone has a single count. The rearrangement links TRBV2 to TRBJ2-7, with D maybe TRBD2 (5 bases). Trimming stripped 4 bases from V and 7 bases from J, with 11 bases between. This CDR3 has 12 residues. Germline CDR1 SNHLY, CDR2 FYNNEI. CDR3 protein: CASSGGVREQYF. CDR3 nucleotides: TGTGCCAGCAGTGGGGGAGTGAGGGAGCAGTACTTC.

This clone was seen a few times. The chain couples TRBV9 to TRBJ2-2, with a tentative D call TRBD2 (5 bases). The CDR3 spans 15 residues. Germline CDR1 SGDLS, CDR2 YYNGEE. Trimming left V 3 bases short and J 2 bases short, with 11 bases between. CDR3 in DNA: TGTGCCAGCAGCGGAGGACTGGTAAACACCGGGGAGCTGTTTTTT. This gives the protein CASSGGLVNTGELFF. The full variable domain, in which reference TRBV9 and TRBJ2-2 provide the parts outside the CDR3, is DSGVTQTPKHLITATGQRVTLRCSPRSGDLSVYWYQQSLDQGLQFLIQYYNGEERAKGNILERFSAQQFPDLHSELNLSSLELGDSALYFCASSGGLVNTGELFFGEGSRLTVL.

V gene TRBV6-4 combines with J gene TRBJ2-1; D ambiguous. Germline CDR1 is MRHNA and CDR2 is SNTAGT. CDR3 length: 13 amino acids. Trimming pared 3 bases from V and 7 bases from J, leaving 10 bases between. CDR3 nucleotides: TGTGCCAGCAGTGATGACGAGCGTAATGAGCAGTTCTTC. Protein sequence: CASSDDERNEQFF.

The V gene is TRBV11-2, the J gene TRBJ2-7; 7 nucleotides match TRBD2. The CDR3 extends over 14 amino acids. Germline lookup yields CDR1 SGHAT and CDR2 FQNNGV. With 8 bases clipped from V and 2 bases from J, the junction kept 9 bases outside the gene matches. This CDR3 reads CASAGEKSPYEQYF. The CDR3, as DNA: TGTGCCAGCGCGGGGGAAAAAAGCCCCTACGAGCAGTACTTC. The full variable domain, rest sourced from reference TRBV11-2 and TRBJ2-7, is EAGVAQSPRYKIIEKRQSVAFWCNPISGHATLYWYQQILGQGPKLLIQFQNNGVVDDSQLPKDRFSAERLKGVDSTLKIQPAKLEDSAVYLCASAGEKSPYEQYFGPGTRLTVT.

V usage is TRBV10-3 and J usage is TRBJ2-1, with TRBD2 matching over 9 bases. V shed 5 bases and J 0 bases; nucleotides not matched to a gene: 8. This CDR3 spans 17 amino acids. Germline CDR1 is ENHRY and CDR2 is SYGVKD. The chain's CDR3 is CAISLAGVGSSYNEQFF. DNA for the CDR3: TGTGCCATCAGTTTAGCGGGAGTAGGTAGCTCCTACAATGAGCAGTTCTTC.

V and J are TRBV9 and TRBJ2-1, with D perhaps matching TRBD2 (6 bases). V was pared by 0 bases and J by 0 bases, with 7 bases between. CDR3 size: 15 residues. Germline assignment: CDR1 SGDLS and CDR2 YYNGEE. This CDR3 is CASSVVGSSYNEQFF. The CDR3 bases are TGTGCCAGCAGCGTAGTCGGGAGCTCCTACAATGAGCAGTTCTTC. The full variable domain, its missing parts supplied by reference TRBV9 and TRBJ2-1, is DSGVTQTPKHLITATGQRVTLRCSPRSGDLSVYWYQQSLDQGLQFLIQYYNGEERAKGNILERFSAQQFPDLHSELNLSSLELGDSALYFCASSVVGSSYNEQFFGPGTRLTVL.

V usage is TRBV18 and J usage is TRBJ2-7; the D gene is possibly TRBD1 (6 bases). V was trimmed by 2 bases and J by 0 bases, leaving 8 bases between them. The CDR3 sequence is 14 residues long. The germline V gene has CDR1 KGHSH and CDR2 LQKENI. In nucleotides, the CDR3 is TGTGCCAGCTCACCAAGACAGGTCTCCTACGAGCAGTACTTC. Its translation: CASSPRQVSYEQYF.

The gene calls are TRBV29-1 and TRBJ1-5, with a tentative D call TRBD1 (6 bases). Looked up from germline, CDR1 is SQVTM and CDR2 is ANQGSEA. The CDR3 runs 13 residues. Trimming removed 7 bases at V and 2 bases at J, with 12 bases between. This CDR3 reads CSAAGDGNQPQHF. CDR3 nucleotide sequence: TGCAGCGCCGCAGGGGACGGCAATCAGCCCCAGCATTTT.

The rearrangement joins TRBV5-1 to TRBJ2-1, with D possibly being TRBD1 (5 bases). Trimming took off 5 bases at V and 0 bases at J, with 15 bases between the two ends. This CDR3 contains 16 residues. Germline assignment: CDR1 SGHRS and CDR2 YFSETQ. DNA of the CDR3: TGCGCCAGCAGTTCGACAGTGATCAGCTCCTACAATGAGCAGTTCTTC. Encoded protein: CASSSTVISSYNEQFF.

This chain connects TRBV12-5 to TRBJ1-2; 9 positions match TRBD1. V lost 0 bases, J lost 4 bases, and 6 bases stayed unmatched. Germline CDR1 reads LGHNT; CDR2 reads FRNRAP. The CDR3 extends over 16 amino acids. The DNA for the CDR3 is TGTGCTAGTGGTTTGGTACCGGGACAGGGTACCTATGGCTACACCTTC. Translation gives CASGLVPGQGTYGYTF.

This chain links TRBV6-5 with TRBJ2-1; possibly TRBD2 for D (6 bases). Trimming removed 6 bases from V and 8 bases from J, with 14 bases in between. The CDR3 length is 13 residues. Germline assignment: CDR1 MNHEY and CDR2 SVGAGI. CDR3 in DNA: TGTGCCAGCAGAAGGAGGGGATTTGATGAGCAGTTCTTC. Its translation is CASRRRGFDEQFF.